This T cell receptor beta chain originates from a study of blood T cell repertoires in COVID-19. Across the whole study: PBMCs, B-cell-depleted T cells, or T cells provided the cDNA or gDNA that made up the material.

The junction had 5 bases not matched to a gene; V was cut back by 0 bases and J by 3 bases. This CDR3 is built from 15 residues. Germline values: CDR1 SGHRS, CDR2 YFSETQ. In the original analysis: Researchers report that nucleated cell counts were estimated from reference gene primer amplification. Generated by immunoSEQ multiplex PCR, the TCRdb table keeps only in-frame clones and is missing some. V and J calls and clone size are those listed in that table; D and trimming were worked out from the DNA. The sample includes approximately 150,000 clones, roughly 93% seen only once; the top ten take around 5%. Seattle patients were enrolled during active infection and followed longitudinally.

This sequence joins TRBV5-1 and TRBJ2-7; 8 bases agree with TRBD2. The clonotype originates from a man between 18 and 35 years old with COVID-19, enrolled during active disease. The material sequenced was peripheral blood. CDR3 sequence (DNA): TGCGCCAGCAGCTTGGACTCCGGGGGGGTCTACGAGCAGTACTTC. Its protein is CASSLDSGGVYEQYF.